Given below is one T cell receptor beta chain in context. Germline loops: CDR1 LGHDT, CDR2 YNNKEL (reference sequence). Trimming at V came to 3 bases and at J to 5 bases, leaving 1 base not matched to a gene. The CDR3 contains 14 residues. The data stem from a study of T cell responses to AZD1222 COVID-19 vaccine. Across the study: Pooling was applied to second doses at about 4 or about 12 weeks.

Libraries were prepared by immunoSEQ multiplex PCR; TCRdb keeps only in-frame clonotypes and omits some of them. Of under 150,000 clones listed, more than 90% were seen once; the top ten hold 2.5% to 3.5%. This TCR was recovered from an adult in good health. The input for sequencing was peripheral blood, taken on day 0 of AZD1222 vaccination. This rearrangement joins TRBV3-1 (or the pseudogene TRBV3-2) to TRBJ1-5; 10 nucleotides line up with TRBD1. Here the CDR3 DNA reads TGTGCCAGCAGCCAGGGACAGGGGTATCAGCCCCAGCATTTT. Translating gives CASSQGQGYQPQHF.